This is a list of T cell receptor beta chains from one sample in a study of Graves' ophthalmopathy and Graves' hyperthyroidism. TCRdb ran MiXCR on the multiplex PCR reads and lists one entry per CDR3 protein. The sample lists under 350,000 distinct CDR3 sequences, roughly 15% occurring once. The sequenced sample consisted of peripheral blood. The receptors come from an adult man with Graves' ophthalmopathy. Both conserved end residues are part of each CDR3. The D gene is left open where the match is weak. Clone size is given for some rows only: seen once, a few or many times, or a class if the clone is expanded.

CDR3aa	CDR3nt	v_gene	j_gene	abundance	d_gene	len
CASRKGLAEDTQYF	TGTGCCAGCAGGAAGGGACTAGCTGAAGATACGCAGTATTTT	TRBV6-1	TRBJ2-3	many	TRBD2	14
CASRRQGGDTIYF	TGTGCCAGCAGACGACAGGGAGGGGACACCATATATTTT	TRBV28	TRBJ1-3	.	TRBD1	13
CASRSLNEETQYF	TGTGCCAGCAGGAGCCTAAACGAGGAGACCCAGTACTTC	TRBV27	TRBJ2-5	many	.	13
CASSLPGTGGYGYTF	TGTGCCAGCAGCTTACCTGGGACAGGGGGGTATGGCTACACCTTC	TRBV7-2	TRBJ1-2	many	TRBD1	15
CASIPAPGSSNQPQHF	TGTGCCAGCATCCCTGCTCCGGGGAGTAGCAATCAGCCCCAGCATTTT	TRBV6-2/TRBV6-3	TRBJ1-5	many	.	16
CASSLRLAGGLPSTDTQYF	TGTGCCAGCAGTCTTCGACTAGCGGGGGGATTACCTAGCACAGATACGCAGTATTTT	TRBV27	TRBJ2-3	few	TRBD2	19
CASSEEETGTSHTYEQYF	TGTGCCAGCAGTGAAGAAGAAACCGGGACTAGCCACACCTACGAGCAGTACTTC	TRBV6-1	TRBJ2-7	.	TRBD2	18
CASSFVRTEAFF	TGTGCCAGCAGTTTTGTACGCACTGAAGCTTTCTTT	TRBV12-3/TRBV12-4	TRBJ1-1	.	.	12
CATSTRGLNTEAFF	TGTGCCACCAGCACCAGGGGGTTGAACACTGAAGCTTTCTTT	TRBV15	TRBJ1-1	many	TRBD1	14
CSASGGGLSANSPLHF	TGCAGTGCGTCGGGGGGGGGATTGTCCGCTAATTCACCCCTCCACTTT	TRBV20-1	TRBJ1-6	.	.	16
CASSYRTGDPNTGELFF	TGTGCCAGCAGTTACAGGACAGGGGATCCGAACACCGGGGAGCTGTTTTTT	TRBV6-2/TRBV6-3	TRBJ2-2	many	TRBD1	17
CASIGTGEYEQYF	TGTGCCAGCATTGGGACAGGGGAATACGAGCAGTACTTC	TRBV12-3/TRBV12-4	TRBJ2-7	many	TRBD1	13
CASTPTDRVGETQYF	TGTGCCAGCACCCCAACAGACAGGGTAGGAGAGACCCAGTACTTC	TRBV6-5	TRBJ2-5	many	TRBD1	15
CASSARSGRANEQFF	TGTGCCAGCAGCGCACGGAGCGGGAGGGCCAACGAGCAGTTCTTC	TRBV11-2	TRBJ2-1	many	TRBD2	15
CASSQVLGRTNTEAFF	TGCGCCAGCAGCCAAGTACTCGGACGGACGAACACTGAAGCTTTCTTT	TRBV4-1	TRBJ1-1	many	.	16
CASNLRAVVQPQHF	TGTGCCAGCAATCTAAGGGCGGTGGTGCAGCCCCAGCATTTT	TRBV6-2/TRBV6-3	TRBJ1-5	.	.	14
CASSLGTGGQYF	TGTGCCAGCAGCTTAGGAACAGGGGGACAGTACTTC	TRBV11-2	TRBJ2-7	many	TRBD1	12
CASSSTVNYGYTF	TGTGCCAGCAGTTCGACCGTTAACTATGGCTACACCTTC	TRBV12-3/TRBV12-4	TRBJ1-2	many	.	13
CASREQGHTGELFF	TGTGCCAGCAGGGAACAGGGTCACACCGGGGAGCTGTTTTTT	TRBV7-2	TRBJ2-2	many	.	14
CSARYQGQQETQYF	TGCAGTGCTAGGTACCAGGGACAACAAGAGACCCAGTACTTC	TRBV20-1	TRBJ2-5	many	.	14
CASNDLGSTGELFF	TGTGCCAGCAATGACCTGGGTTCGACCGGGGAGCTGTTTTTT	TRBV2	TRBJ2-2	many	.	14
CATHTRDTGELFF	TGTGCCACCCATACGAGGGACACCGGGGAGCTGTTTTTT	TRBV12-3/TRBV12-4	TRBJ2-2	many	.	13
CATSAAGSVSGANVLTF	TGTGCCACCAGTGCCGCTGGAAGCGTCTCTGGGGCCAACGTCCTGACTTTC	TRBV24-1	TRBJ2-6	many	.	17
CASKSPSGQETQYF	TGTGCCAGCAAATCTCCCAGCGGCCAAGAGACCCAGTACTTC	TRBV6-1	TRBJ2-5	many	.	14
CASSRKTGPNTEAFF	TGTGCCAGTAGTAGGAAGACAGGGCCTAACACTGAAGCTTTCTTT	TRBV19	TRBJ1-1	few	TRBD1	15
CASSHTQGINYGYTF	TGTGCCAGCAGTCACACACAGGGGATAAACTATGGCTACACCTTC	TRBV27	TRBJ1-2	many	TRBD1	15
CASSSYRSNYGYTF	TGTGCCAGCAGCTCCTACAGGAGCAACTATGGCTACACCTTC	TRBV11-1	TRBJ1-2	many	.	14